The subject of this entry is one TCR beta chain. The target antigen is unknown. CDR3 length: 14 amino acids. Trimming cost V 5 bases and J 4 bases, with 13 bases left between them. The V gene's germline CDR1 is KGHDR and CDR2 SFDVKD. This sample was taken from a study of vaccination and CD4 T cells after COVID-19. Findings of the study overall: Looking at convalescent patients, 304 of their 307 vaccine-specific clones were spike mono-reactive.

An Oncomine TCR Beta short-read assay was used to sequence the DNA from cultured CD4+ T cells. TCRdb re-analysed the PCR reads in MiXCR, keeping a single row per CDR3 protein. The table has roughly 16,000 distinct CDR3 sequences, approximately 70% seen once. As for treatment: approximately 9-day PBMC culture with coronavirus spike peptide pools or control peptides (ViraFEST assay). The chain recombines TRBV24-1 with TRBJ1-2, with D possibly TRBD1 on 5 matching bases. The sequencing sample was made of CD4+ T cells from blood, cultured in vitro. The source is a human donor who had recovered from COVID-19. CDR3 residues: CATSARQGTYGYTF. CDR3 in DNA: TGTGCCACCAGTGCCCGCCAGGGAACCTATGGCTACACCTTC.